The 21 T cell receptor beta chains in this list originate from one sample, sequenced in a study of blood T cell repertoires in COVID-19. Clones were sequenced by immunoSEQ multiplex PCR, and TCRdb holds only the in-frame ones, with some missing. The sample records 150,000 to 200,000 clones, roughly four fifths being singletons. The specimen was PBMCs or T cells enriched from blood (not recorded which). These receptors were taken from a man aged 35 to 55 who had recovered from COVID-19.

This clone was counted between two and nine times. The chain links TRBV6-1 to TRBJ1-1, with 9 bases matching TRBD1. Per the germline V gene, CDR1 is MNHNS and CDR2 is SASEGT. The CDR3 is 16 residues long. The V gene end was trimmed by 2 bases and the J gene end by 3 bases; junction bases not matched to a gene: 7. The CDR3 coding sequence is TGTGCCAGCAGTGAACACAGGGGGCGATGGGACACTGAAGCTTTCTTT. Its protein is CASSEHRGRWDTEAFF.

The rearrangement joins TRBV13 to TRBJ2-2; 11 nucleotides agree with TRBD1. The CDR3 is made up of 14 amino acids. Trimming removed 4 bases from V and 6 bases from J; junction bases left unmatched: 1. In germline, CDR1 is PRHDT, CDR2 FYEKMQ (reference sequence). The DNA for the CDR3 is TGTGCCAGCAGCTGGACAGGGGGCGCCGGGGAGCTGTTTTTT. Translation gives CASSWTGGAGELFF.

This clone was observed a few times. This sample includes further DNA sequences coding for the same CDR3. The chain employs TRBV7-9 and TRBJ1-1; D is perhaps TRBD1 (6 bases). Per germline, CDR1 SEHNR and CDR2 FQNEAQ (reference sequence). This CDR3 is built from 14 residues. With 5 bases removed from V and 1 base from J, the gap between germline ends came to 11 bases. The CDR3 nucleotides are TGTGCCAGCAGCCTACAGGGAACGAACACTGAAGCTTTCTTT. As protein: CASSLQGTNTEAFF.

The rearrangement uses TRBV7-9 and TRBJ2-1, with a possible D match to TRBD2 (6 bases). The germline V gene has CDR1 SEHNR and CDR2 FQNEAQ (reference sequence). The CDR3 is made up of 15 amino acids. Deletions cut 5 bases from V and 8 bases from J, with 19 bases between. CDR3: CASSPQRAVEDEQFF. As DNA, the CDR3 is TGTGCCAGCAGCCCGCAGCGGGCCGTGGAGGATGAGCAGTTCTTC.

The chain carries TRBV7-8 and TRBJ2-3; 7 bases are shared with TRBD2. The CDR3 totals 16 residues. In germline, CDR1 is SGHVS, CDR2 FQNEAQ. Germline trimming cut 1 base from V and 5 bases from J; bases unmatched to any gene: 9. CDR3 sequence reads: CASSLDGTGGKDTQYF. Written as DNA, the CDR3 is TGTGCCAGCAGCTTAGACGGGACGGGGGGTAAAGATACGCAGTATTTT.

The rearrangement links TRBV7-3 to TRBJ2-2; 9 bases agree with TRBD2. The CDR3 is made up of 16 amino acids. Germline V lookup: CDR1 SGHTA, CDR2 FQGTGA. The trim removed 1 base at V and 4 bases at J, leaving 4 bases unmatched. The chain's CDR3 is CASSLNGGRGTGELFF. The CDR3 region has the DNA TGTGCCAGCAGCTTAAATGGCGGGAGGGGCACCGGGGAGCTGTTTTTT.

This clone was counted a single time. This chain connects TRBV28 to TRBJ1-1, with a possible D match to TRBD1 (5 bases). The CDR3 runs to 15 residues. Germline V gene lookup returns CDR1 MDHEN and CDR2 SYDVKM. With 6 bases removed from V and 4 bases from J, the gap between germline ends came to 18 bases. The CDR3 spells CASSPTTGYSTEAFF. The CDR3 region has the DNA TGTGCCAGCAGCCCCACCACAGGATACAGCACTGAAGCTTTCTTT.

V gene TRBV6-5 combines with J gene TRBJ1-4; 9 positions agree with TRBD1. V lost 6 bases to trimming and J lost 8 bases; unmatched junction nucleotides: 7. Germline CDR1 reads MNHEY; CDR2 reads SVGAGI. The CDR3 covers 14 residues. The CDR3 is CASRMDRGREKLFF. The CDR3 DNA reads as TGTGCCAGCAGGATGGACAGGGGAAGGGAAAAACTGTTTTTT.

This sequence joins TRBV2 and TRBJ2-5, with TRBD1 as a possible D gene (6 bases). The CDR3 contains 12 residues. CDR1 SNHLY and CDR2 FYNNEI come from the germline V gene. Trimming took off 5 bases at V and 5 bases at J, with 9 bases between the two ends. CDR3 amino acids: CASSSGVETQYF. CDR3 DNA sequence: TGTGCCAGCAGTTCAGGGGTGGAGACCCAGTACTTC.

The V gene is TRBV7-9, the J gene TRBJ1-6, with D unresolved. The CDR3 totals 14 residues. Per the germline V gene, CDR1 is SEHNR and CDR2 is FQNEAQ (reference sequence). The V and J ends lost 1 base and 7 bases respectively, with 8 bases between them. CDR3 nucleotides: TGTGCCAGCAGCTTAGGTCAGCGAAATTCACCCCTCCACTTT. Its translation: CASSLGQRNSPLHF.

The CDR3 loop is CASSLRRGSPTNTEAFF. The CDR3 nucleotides read TGCGCCAGCAGCTTGCGCAGGGGGTCCCCAACGAACACTGAAGCTTTCTTT. The rearrangement uses TRBV5-1 and TRBJ1-1, with 7 bases that match TRBD1. Germline V gene sequence: CDR1 SGHRS, CDR2 YFSETQ. The CDR3 is made up of 17 amino acids. V lost 1 base, J lost 1 base, and 10 bases stayed unmatched.

The CDR3 reads CASSQGDGGYTQYF. CDR3 DNA sequence: TGCGCCAGCAGCCAAGGGGATGGAGGTTATACGCAGTATTTT. This chain connects TRBV4-3 to TRBJ2-3; the D gene is possibly TRBD2 (5 bases). The CDR3 is made up of 14 amino acids. The germline V gene encodes CDR1 LGHNA and CDR2 YSLEER. V was trimmed by 1 base and J by 7 bases, leaving 12 bases between them.

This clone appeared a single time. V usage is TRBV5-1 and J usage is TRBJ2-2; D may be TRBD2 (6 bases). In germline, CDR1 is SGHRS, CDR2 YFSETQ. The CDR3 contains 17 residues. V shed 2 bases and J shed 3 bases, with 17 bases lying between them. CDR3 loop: CASSFYSGSVDTGELFF. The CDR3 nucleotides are TGCGCCAGCAGCTTCTACTCCGGGAGTGTCGACACCGGGGAGCTGTTTTTT.

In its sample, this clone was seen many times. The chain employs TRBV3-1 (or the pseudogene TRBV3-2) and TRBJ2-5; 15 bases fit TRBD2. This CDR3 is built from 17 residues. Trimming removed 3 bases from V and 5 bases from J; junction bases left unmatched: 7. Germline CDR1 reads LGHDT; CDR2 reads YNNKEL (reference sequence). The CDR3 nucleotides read TGTGCCAGCAGCCATGGACTAGCGGGAGGGCCGGGTGAGACCCAGTACTTC. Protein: CASSHGLAGGPGETQYF.

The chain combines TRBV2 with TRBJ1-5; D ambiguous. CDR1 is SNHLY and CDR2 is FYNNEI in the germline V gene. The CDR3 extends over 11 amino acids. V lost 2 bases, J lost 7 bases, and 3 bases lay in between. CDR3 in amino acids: CASSESQPQHF. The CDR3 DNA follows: TGTGCCAGCAGTGAAAGCCAGCCCCAGCATTTT.

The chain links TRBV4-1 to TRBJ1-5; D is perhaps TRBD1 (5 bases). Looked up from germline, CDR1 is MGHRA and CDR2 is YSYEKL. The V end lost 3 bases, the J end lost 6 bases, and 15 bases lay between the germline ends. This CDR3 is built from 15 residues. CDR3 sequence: CASSQGRGTGQPQHF. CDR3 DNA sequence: TGCGCCAGCAGCCAGGGGAGGGGAACAGGTCAGCCCCAGCATTTT.

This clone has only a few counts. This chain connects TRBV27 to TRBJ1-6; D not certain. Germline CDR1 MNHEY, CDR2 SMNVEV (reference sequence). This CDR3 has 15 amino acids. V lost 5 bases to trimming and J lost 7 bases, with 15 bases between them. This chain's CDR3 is CASSLQGRLNSPLHF. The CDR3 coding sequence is TGTGCCAGCAGTCTCCAAGGCAGACTAAATTCACCCCTCCACTTT.

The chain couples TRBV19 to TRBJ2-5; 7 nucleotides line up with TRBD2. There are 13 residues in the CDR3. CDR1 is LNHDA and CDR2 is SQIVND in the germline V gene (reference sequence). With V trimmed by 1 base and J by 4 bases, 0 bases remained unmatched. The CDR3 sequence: CASSIGGRETQYF. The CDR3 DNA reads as TGTGCCAGTAGTATAGGCGGGAGAGAGACCCAGTACTTC.

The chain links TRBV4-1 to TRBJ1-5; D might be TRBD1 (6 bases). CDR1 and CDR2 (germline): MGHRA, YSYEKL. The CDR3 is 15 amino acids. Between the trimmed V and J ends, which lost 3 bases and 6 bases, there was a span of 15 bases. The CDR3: CASSQGRGAIQPQHF. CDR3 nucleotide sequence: TGCGCCAGCAGCCAGGGGAGGGGGGCAATTCAGCCCCAGCATTTT.

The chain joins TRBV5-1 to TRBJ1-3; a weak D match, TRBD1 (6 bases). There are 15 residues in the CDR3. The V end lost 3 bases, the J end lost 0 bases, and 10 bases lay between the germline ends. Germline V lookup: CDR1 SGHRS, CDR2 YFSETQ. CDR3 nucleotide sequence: TGCGCCAGCAGCTCAACAGGGTTCTCTGGAAACACCATATATTTT. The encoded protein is CASSSTGFSGNTIYF.

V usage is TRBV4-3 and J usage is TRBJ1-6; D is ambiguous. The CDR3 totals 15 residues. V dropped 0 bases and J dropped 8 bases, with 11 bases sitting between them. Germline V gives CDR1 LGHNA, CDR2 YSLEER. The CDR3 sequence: CASSQDRGPDSPLHF. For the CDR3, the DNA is TGCGCCAGCAGCCAAGATCGCGGGCCTGATTCACCCCTCCACTTT.